The 19 T cell receptor beta chains below were found in one sample sequenced in a study of CD8 T cells in acute hepatitis C reinfection. The data were produced by immunoSEQ multiplex PCR, yet TCRdb's version contains in-frame clones alone and is incomplete. This sample has about 38,000 clones, with around nine tenths found just once. Time point noted: naive CD8 control sorted from an acute-time-point sample. The sequenced material came from naive CD8+ T cells from PBMCs. The receptors stem from a man aged 25-45 years with chronic hepatitis C.

With respect to this clone: Relative to the germline gene, one junction end is altered; a read error may explain this. The chain is built from TRBV14 and TRBJ2-1; a possible D gene is TRBD2 (5 bases). The V gene's germline CDR1 is SGHDN and CDR2 FVKESK. This CDR3 is built from 15 residues. In DNA form, the CDR3 reads TGTGCCAGCAGCCATGGACGGGGAACCTACAATAAGCAGTTCTTC. This translates into CASSHGRGTYNKQFF.

V gene TRBV27 combines with J gene TRBJ2-1; no firm D call. Germline CDR1 MNHEY, CDR2 SMNVEV (reference sequence). There are 12 residues in the CDR3. The germline V and J ends were trimmed by 6 bases and 3 bases, with 6 bases remaining between them. The CDR3 is CASRLNYNEQFF. CDR3 nucleotides: TGTGCCAGCAGACTGAACTACAATGAGCAGTTCTTC.

This rearrangement joins TRBV7-9 to TRBJ2-2, with D unclear. There are 15 residues in the CDR3. Germline V gene sequence: CDR1 SEHNR, CDR2 FQNEAQ (reference sequence). Deletions cut 5 bases from V and 5 bases from J, with 15 bases between. CDR3 residues: CASSNRVGLTGELFF. Here the CDR3 DNA reads TGTGCCAGCAGCAACCGGGTCGGCCTTACCGGGGAGCTGTTTTTT.

CDR3 DNA sequence: TGCGCCAGCAGCCCGGGACAGGGGGCGCAAGGCTACACCTTC. Encoded protein: CASSPGQGAQGYTF. The chain employs TRBV4-3 and TRBJ1-2; 12 nucleotides agree with TRBD1. V shed 4 bases, J shed 8 bases, and the junction held 5 bases outside the gene matches. Germline assignment: CDR1 LGHNA and CDR2 YSLEER. The CDR3 contains 14 residues.

The chain employs TRBV29-1 and TRBJ2-7; 11 bases fit TRBD2. The CDR3 totals 15 residues. The V gene's germline CDR1 is SQVTM and CDR2 ANQGSEA. V dropped 2 bases and J dropped 3; count of bases not matched to a gene: 6. The DNA for the CDR3 is TGCAGCGTTGAACGTGGTAGCGGGAGGGACTACGAGCAGTACTTC. This encodes CSVERGSGRDYEQYF.

This chain joins TRBV19 and TRBJ1-1; D is uncertain. Germline V gives CDR1 LNHDA, CDR2 SQIVND (reference sequence). CDR3 size: 12 residues. Trimming removed 3 bases from V and 8 bases from J, with 10 bases in between. The CDR3: CASSMGVGEAFF. CDR3 DNA sequence: TGTGCCAGTAGTATGGGAGTGGGAGAAGCTTTCTTT. Combining the CDR3 with reference TRBV19 and TRBJ1-1 gives the whole variable domain DGGITQSPKYLFRKEGQNVTLSCEQNLNHDAMYWYRQDPGQGLRLIYYSQIVNDFQKGDIAEGYSVSREKKESFPLTVTSAQKNPTAFYLCASSMGVGEAFFGQGTRLTVV.

This clone was seen only once. V is TRBV6-6 and J is TRBJ1-3; tentatively, D is TRBD1 (5 bases). Trimming took off 5 bases at V and 0 bases at J, with 8 bases between the two ends. CDR3 length: 14 amino acids. Germline loops: CDR1 MNHNY, CDR2 SVGAGI (reference sequence). In DNA form, the CDR3 reads TGTGCCAGCAGTGTAACAGGCTCTGGAAACACCATATATTTT. Residues: CASSVTGSGNTIYF.

CDR3 DNA: TGCAGTGCTCGGACCACAGATACGCAGTATTTT. Protein product: CSARTTDTQYF. V and J are TRBV20-1 and TRBJ2-3; no firm D call. V gave up 5 bases and J gave up 2 bases, with 5 bases separating them. The germline gives CDR1 DFQATT, CDR2 SNEGSKA (reference sequence). This CDR3 has 11 residues.

CDR3 bases: TGTGCCAGCAGGAGCGTCCCGAGCACTGAAGCTTTCTTT. Amino acid sequence: CASRSVPSTEAFF. V usage is TRBV11-2 and J usage is TRBJ1-1; D gene ambiguous. Trimming pared 6 bases from V and 4 bases from J, leaving 12 bases between. This CDR3 is 13 amino acids long. CDR1 and CDR2 from the germline V gene are SGHAT and FQNNGV.

The chain combines TRBV19 with TRBJ1-1; D remains ambiguous. The CDR3 consists of 10 residues. Between the trimmed V and J ends, which lost 6 bases and 6 bases, there was a span of 5 bases. Per the germline V gene, CDR1 is LNHDA and CDR2 is SQIVND (reference sequence). The CDR3 DNA reads as TGTGCCAGTAGGGGTTCTGAAGCTTTCTTT. Translating gives CASRGSEAFF.

This chain uses TRBV19 with TRBJ1-5; no clear D gene. V lost 3 bases to trimming and J lost 3 bases, with 6 bases between them. Germline V lookup: CDR1 LNHDA, CDR2 SQIVND (reference sequence). This CDR3 is built from 13 residues. The chain's CDR3 is CASSIGNNQPQHF. In DNA, the CDR3 is TGTGCCAGTAGTATCGGGAACAATCAGCCCCAGCATTTT. The full variable domain, in which reference TRBV19 and TRBJ1-5 provide the parts outside the CDR3, is DGGITQSPKYLFRKEGQNVTLSCEQNLNHDAMYWYRQDPGQGLRLIYYSQIVNDFQKGDIAEGYSVSREKKESFPLTVTSAQKNPTAFYLCASSIGNNQPQHFGDGTRLSIL.

The rearrangement joins TRBV5-4 to TRBJ1-5, with D possibly being TRBD1 (6 bases). The CDR3 totals 14 residues. Deletions cut 4 bases from V and 7 bases from J, with 15 bases between. From germline, CDR1 is SGHNT and CDR2 YYREEE (reference sequence). The CDR3 DNA sequence: TGTGCCAGCAGCATACAGGGCACAGCACAGCCCCAGCATTTT. It specifies CASSIQGTAQPQHF.

This chain links TRBV19 with TRBJ1-1, with D uncertain. The CDR3 runs 13 residues. V dropped 6 bases and J dropped 4 bases, with 12 bases sitting between them. In germline, CDR1 is LNHDA, CDR2 SQIVND (reference sequence). Here the CDR3 DNA reads TGTGCCAGTAGGGGCGGAGGCGCCACTGAAGCTTTCTTT. As protein: CASRGGGATEAFF.

CDR3 bases: TGTGCCAGCAGCTTCGGGGACAGTCAGCCCCAGCATTTT. Its protein is CASSFGDSQPQHF. The V call is TRBV5-4, the J call TRBJ1-5; 7 bases are shared with TRBD1. CDR1 is SGHNT, CDR2 YYREEE, per germline (reference sequence). This CDR3 has 13 amino acids. V lost 2 bases, J lost 6 bases, and 2 bases stayed unmatched.

The chain recombines TRBV5-6 with TRBJ2-3; no clear D. Deletions cut 0 bases from V and 5 bases from J, with 4 bases between. Germline CDR1 reads SGHDT; CDR2 reads YYEEEE. This CDR3 region has 12 residues. The CDR3 coding sequence is TGTGCCAGCAGCTTGGGGGGAGATACGCAGTATTTT. It yields the protein CASSLGGDTQYF.

The chain recombines TRBV5-6 with TRBJ1-1; tentatively, D is TRBD1 (5 bases). CDR3 length: 13 amino acids. In germline, CDR1 is SGHDT, CDR2 YYEEEE. Trimming cost V 0 bases and J 5 bases, with 8 bases left between them. The CDR3 DNA reads TGTGCCAGCAGCTTGGGGGAGGGGACTGAAGCTTTCTTT. It yields the protein CASSLGEGTEAFF.

V gene TRBV11-2 combines with J gene TRBJ2-1; no clear D gene. CDR3 length: 15 residues. The germline V gene has CDR1 SGHAT and CDR2 FQNNGV. V lost 2 bases to trimming and J lost 8 bases, with 16 bases between them. CDR3 DNA: TGTGCCAGCAGCTTAAGTGGGTCGGGTGGCGATGAGCAGTTCTTC. Amino acid sequence: CASSLSGSGGDEQFF.

With respect to this clone: One end of the junction does not line up with germline, which may come from a read error. This chain links TRBV7-3 with TRBJ2-7, with 7 nucleotides matching TRBD2. The CDR3 extends over 14 amino acids. The V gene's germline CDR1 is SGHTA and CDR2 FQGTGA. The CDR3 DNA reads as TGTGCCAGCAGCTTACGCGGGAGCTCCCACGAGCAGTACTTC. Translating it yields CASSLRGSSHEQYF.

The rearrangement uses TRBV5-4 and TRBJ2-7; 12 bases agree with TRBD2. The CDR3 is 14 amino acids. Germline V gene lookup returns CDR1 SGHNT and CDR2 YYREEE (reference sequence). V shed 2 bases, J shed 4 bases, and the junction held 1 base outside the gene matches. The CDR3 DNA sequence: TGTGCCAGCAGCTTAGGGACTAGCGGGTACGAGCAGTACTTC. Its translation: CASSLGTSGYEQYF. Combining the CDR3 with reference TRBV5-4 and TRBJ2-7 gives the whole variable domain ETGVTQSPTHLIKTRGQQVTLRCSSQSGHNTVSWYQQALGQGPQFIFQYYREEENGRGNFPPRFSGLQFPNYSSELNVNALELDDSALYLCASSLGTSGYEQYFGPGTRLTVT.